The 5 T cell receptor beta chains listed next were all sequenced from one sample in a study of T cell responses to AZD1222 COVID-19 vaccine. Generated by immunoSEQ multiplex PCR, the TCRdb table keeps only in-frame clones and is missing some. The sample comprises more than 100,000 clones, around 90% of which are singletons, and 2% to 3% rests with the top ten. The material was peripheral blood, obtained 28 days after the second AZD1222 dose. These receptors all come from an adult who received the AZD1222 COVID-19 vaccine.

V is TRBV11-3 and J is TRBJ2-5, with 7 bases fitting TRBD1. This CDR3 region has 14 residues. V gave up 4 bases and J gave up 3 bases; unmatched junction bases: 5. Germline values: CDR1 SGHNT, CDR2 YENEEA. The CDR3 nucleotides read TGTGCCAGCAGCTCCGAGGACAGGAAAGAGACCCAGTACTTC. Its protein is CASSSEDRKETQYF.

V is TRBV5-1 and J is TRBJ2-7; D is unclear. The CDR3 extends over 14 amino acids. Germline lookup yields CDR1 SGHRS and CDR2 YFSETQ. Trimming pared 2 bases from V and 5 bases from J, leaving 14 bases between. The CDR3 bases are TGCGCCAGCAGCTTCTCCCGGGCCGTGGACGAGCAGTACTTC. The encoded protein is CASSFSRAVDEQYF.

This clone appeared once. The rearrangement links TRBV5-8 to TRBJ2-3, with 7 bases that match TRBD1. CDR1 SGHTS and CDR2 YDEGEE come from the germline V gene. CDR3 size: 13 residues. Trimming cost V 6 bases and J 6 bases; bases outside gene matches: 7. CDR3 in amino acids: CASKYRGRDTQYF. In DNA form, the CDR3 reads TGTGCCAGCAAGTACAGGGGTCGTGATACGCAGTATTTT.

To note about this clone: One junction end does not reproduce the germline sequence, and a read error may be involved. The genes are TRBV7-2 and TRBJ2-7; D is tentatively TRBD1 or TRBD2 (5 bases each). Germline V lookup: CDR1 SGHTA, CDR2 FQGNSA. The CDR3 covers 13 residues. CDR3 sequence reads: CASRFGTSHPPTF. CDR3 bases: TGTGCCAGCAGATTCGGGACCTCGCACCCCCCGACCTTC.

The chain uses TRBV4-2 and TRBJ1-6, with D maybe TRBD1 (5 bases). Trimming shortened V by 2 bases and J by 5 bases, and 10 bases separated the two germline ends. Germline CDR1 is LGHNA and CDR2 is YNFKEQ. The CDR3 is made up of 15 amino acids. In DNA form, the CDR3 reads TGTGCCAGCAGCCAATTCCAGGGAAATAATTCACCCCTCCACTTT. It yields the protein CASSQFQGNNSPLHF.